This T cell receptor beta chain was sequenced in a study of T-cell memory formation after mild COVID-19. Points from the study as a whole: There was a balanced CD4/CD8 profile in clones contracting day 15 to 85, and later expanders leaned CD4+. The pre-infection memory compartment contained some responding clones, suggesting cross-reactive memory joined.

This clonotype was counted only a few times. As yet, its antigen is unknown. In TCRdb, the 5' RACE reads were re-called with MiXCR into one record per CDR3 protein. The sample has about 320,000 distinct CDR3 sequences, 13% to 15% seen once; the top ten hold 21%. The CDR3 contains 17 residues. Germline trimming cut 3 bases from V and 4 bases from J; bases unmatched to any gene: 11. Germline lookup yields CDR1 MDHEN and CDR2 SYDVKM. Sample: PBMCs or a T cell subset sorted from them (not recorded which). V is TRBV28 and J is TRBJ2-2; TRBD1 matches at 7 bases. The TCR originated in a man in his late teens or twenties who had mild COVID-19 (a few samples of this study predate the infection). Cell type and time point are not known. CDR3 nucleotides: TGTGCCAGCAGTTTGACGGTCGGGACAGCGGTCACCGGGGAGCTGTTTTTT. Its translation is CASSLTVGTAVTGELFF. Together with reference TRBV28 and TRBJ2-2, the CDR3 gives the full variable domain: DVKVTQSSRYLVKRTGEKVFLECVQDMDHENMFWYRQDPGLGLRLIYFSYDVKMKEKGDIPEGYSVSREKKERFSLILESASTNQTSMYLCASSLTVGTAVTGELFFGEGSRLTVL.